Sequencing of this T cell receptor beta chain was carried out in a study of CD8 T cells in ankylosing spondylitis. Study observations and caveats: Apparently characteristic of ankylosing spondylitis blood was a TCR beta motif (roughly eight highly homologous variants).

MiXCR, applied by TCRdb to the 5' RACE reads, yields one record per CDR3 protein. The table has under 200,000 distinct CDR3 sequences, 8.5% to 10% seen once. This clonotype turned up a few times. Its antigen is not known. CDR1 and CDR2 (germline): SQVTM, ANQGSEA. This CDR3 has 15 residues. V was shortened by 0 bases and J by 3 bases, with 14 bases between the two germline ends. Sequenced material: blood, either unsorted or a sorted T cell fraction (not recorded which). V is TRBV29-1 and J is TRBJ1-2; D is possibly TRBD1 (5 bases). The source is a female donor with ankylosing spondylitis or in good health (not recorded which). As DNA, the CDR3 is TGCAGCGTTGAAGAATACGGGGGAGGAGACTATGGCTACACCTTC. Translated: CSVEEYGGGDYGYTF.